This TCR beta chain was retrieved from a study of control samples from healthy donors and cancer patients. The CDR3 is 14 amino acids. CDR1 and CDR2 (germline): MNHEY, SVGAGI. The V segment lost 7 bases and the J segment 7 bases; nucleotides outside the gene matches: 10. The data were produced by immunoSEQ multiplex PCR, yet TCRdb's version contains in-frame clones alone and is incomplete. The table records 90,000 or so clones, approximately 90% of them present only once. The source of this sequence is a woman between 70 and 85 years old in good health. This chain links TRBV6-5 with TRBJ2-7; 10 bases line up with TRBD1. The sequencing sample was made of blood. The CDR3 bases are TGTGCCAGCACCGCCCCCGGGACAGGGGTTGAGCAGTACTTC. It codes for CASTAPGTGVEQYF.